This paragraph covers one TCR beta chain sequence. The germline gives CDR1 MGHDK, CDR2 SYGVNS. The CDR3 loop spans 19 amino acids. V lost 3 bases, J lost 7 bases, and 20 bases stayed unmatched. It was genomic DNA that served as the template for profiling TCR beta VDJ and CDR3. Each CDR3 protein gets one entry after TCRdb re-called the reads with MiXCR. The sample has fewer than 250,000 distinct CDR3 sequences, approximately 50% seen once. The sample is drawn from a study of CD8+CD57+ T cells in acquired aplastic anemia. Across the whole study: DNA per sorted CD4+ or CD8+ sample ranged about 0.17 to 30 ug, averaging roughly 3.2 ug.

Sequenced patients had shown CD8+CD57+ cell expansion by flow cytometry. The receptor comes from a human donor with aplastic anemia. Material: sorted CD4+, CD8+, or CD8+CD57+ T cells (not recorded which) from PBMCs. J is TRBJ2-2 and V is TRBV25-1; 7 bases are shared with TRBD1. This chain's CDR3 is CASSDSFVGGANHNGELFF. The CDR3 nucleotides are TGTGCCAGCAGTGATTCGTTCGTAGGGGGCGCGAATCATAACGGGGAGCTGTTTTTT.